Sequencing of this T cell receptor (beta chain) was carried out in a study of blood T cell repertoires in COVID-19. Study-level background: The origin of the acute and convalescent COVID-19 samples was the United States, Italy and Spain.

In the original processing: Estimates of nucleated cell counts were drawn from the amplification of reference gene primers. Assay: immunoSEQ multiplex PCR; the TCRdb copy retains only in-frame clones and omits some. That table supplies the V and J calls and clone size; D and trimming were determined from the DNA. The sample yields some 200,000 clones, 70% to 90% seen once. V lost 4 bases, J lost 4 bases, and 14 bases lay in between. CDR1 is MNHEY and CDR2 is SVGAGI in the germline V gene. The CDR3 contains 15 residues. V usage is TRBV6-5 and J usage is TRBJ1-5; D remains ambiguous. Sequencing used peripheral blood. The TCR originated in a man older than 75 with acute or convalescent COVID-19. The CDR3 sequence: CASSLTGRSNQPQHF. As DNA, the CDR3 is TGTGCCAGCAGTTTGACCGGGAGATCAAATCAGCCCCAGCATTTT.